These T cell receptor beta chains were read from a single sample in a study of blood T cell repertoires in COVID-19. Sequencing used immunoSEQ multiplex PCR; TCRdb keeps in-frame clones, though not all of them. The profile shows roughly 400,000 clones, roughly 90% of them singletons. The sequenced sample consisted of PBMCs or T cells enriched from blood (not recorded which). The receptor source for this set is a woman aged 25 to 39 who had recovered from COVID-19. The CDR3 runs from the conserved cysteine through the conserved F or W. Each record gives: V gene, J gene, D gene, clone size, CDR3 DNA, CDR3 protein. The D gene is left open where the match is weak. Part of the rows lack a size; the others show once, few, many or a class for expanded clones.

>TRBV6-6|TRBJ2-7|.|.
TGTGCCAGCAGTTCTCGACTCGCTGGGGAGCAGTACTTC
CASSSRLAGEQYF
>TRBV5-6|TRBJ2-3|TRBD2|.
TGTGCCAGCAGCTTGGATTTTCGGGCGGGGGGCGCTAGCACAGATACGCAGTATTTT
CASSLDFRAGGASTDTQYF
>TRBV7-2|TRBJ2-5|TRBD1|.
TGTGCCAGCAGCTTAGGGGACAGGAGGGACGAGACCCAGTACTTC
CASSLGDRRDETQYF
>TRBV3-1/TRBV3-2|TRBJ2-1|TRBD2|.
TGTGCCAGCAGCCAAGGGGCTAGCGGGCCCTACAATGAGCAGTTCTTC
CASSQGASGPYNEQFF
>TRBV6-2/TRBV6-3|TRBJ2-3|TRBD2|.
TGTGCCAGCAGCCAAGGACTAGCGGAGTTCACAGATACGCAGTATTTT
CASSQGLAEFTDTQYF
>TRBV29-1|TRBJ1-2|.|few
TGCAGCGTGCGCGAAGATGGCTACACCTTC
CSVREDGYTF
>TRBV28|TRBJ1-5|TRBD1|.
TGTGCCAGCATTATAACAGGGGCTAATCAGCCCCAGCATTTT
CASIITGANQPQHF
>TRBV10-3|TRBJ1-1|TRBD1|.
TGTGCCACCGACAGGGGGGGGACTGAAGCTTTCTTT
CATDRGGTEAFF
>TRBV3-1/TRBV3-2|TRBJ1-5|.|.
TGTGCCAGCAGCCTACAGGGACAGCCCCAGCATTTT
CASSLQGQPQHF
>TRBV7-9|TRBJ1-1|.|.
TGTGCCAGCAGCCTAAGGTCCGTCTTAGCGACTGAAGCTTTCTTT
CASSLRSVLATEAFF
>TRBV10-3|TRBJ1-1|TRBD1|.
TGTGCCATCAGTGAGAGACAGGGTAACACTGAAGCTTTCTTT
CAISERQGNTEAFF
>TRBV4-3|TRBJ1-5|.|.
TGCGCCAGCAGCCAAGATTCCAGTCTCAATCAGCCCCAGCATTTT
CASSQDSSLNQPQHF
>TRBV28|TRBJ1-2|TRBD1|few
TGTGCCAGCAGTTCCTTAAGGGGGCGAGCATCCTATGGCTACACCTTC
CASSSLRGRASYGYTF
>TRBV9|TRBJ1-3|.|few
TGTGCCAGCAGCGTAGGAGGGTGGAACACCATATATTTT
CASSVGGWNTIYF
>TRBV19|TRBJ1-1|.|.
TGTGCCAGTAGTATCAATAGTGTGAACACTGAAGCTTTCTTT
CASSINSVNTEAFF
>TRBV19|TRBJ2-6|.|.
TGTGCCAGTAGTATAAGCCCTGGGGCCAACGTCCTGACTTTC
CASSISPGANVLTF
>TRBV5-1|TRBJ2-1|.|.
TGCGCCAGCAGCTACATGGATGAGCAGTTCTTC
CASSYMDEQFF
>TRBV7-3|TRBJ2-7|TRBD2|.
TGTGCCAGCAGCTTAGCGGGAGGGTCTTACGAGCAGTACTTC
CASSLAGGSYEQYF
>TRBV6-2/TRBV6-3|TRBJ2-5|TRBD1|.
TGTGCCAGCAGTTACCAACCAGACCGGGACAGGGGACGGGAGACCCAGTACTTC
CASSYQPDRDRGRETQYF
>TRBV5-4|TRBJ2-1|TRBD2|few
TGTGCCAGCAGCTTTAAGCTAGCGGGAGGCGTCGGCTACAATGAGCAGTTCTTC
CASSFKLAGGVGYNEQFF
>TRBV20-1|TRBJ1-6|TRBD1|.
TGCAGTGCTAGTTTCGGGACAGGGGCTTCACCCCTCCACTTT
CSASFGTGASPLHF
>TRBV3-1/TRBV3-2|TRBJ2-7|.|.
TGTGCCAGCAGCCAAGTGACTAGCTACGAGCAGTACTTC
CASSQVTSYEQYF
>TRBV18|TRBJ1-2|TRBD1|.
TGTGCCAGCTCATCAATACAGGGGGCTCACTATGGCTACACCTTC
CASSSIQGAHYGYTF
>TRBV4-2|TRBJ1-6|.|few
TGTGCCAGCAGCCAAGAACGCGGGGATTTTAATTCACCCCTCCACTTT
CASSQERGDFNSPLHF
>TRBV10-3|TRBJ1-2|.|.
TGTGCCATCAGTGTAGGGGGAGCCAACTATGGCTACACCTTC
CAISVGGANYGYTF
>TRBV3-1/TRBV3-2|TRBJ1-2|.|.
TGTGCCAGCAGCCAAGCTGTTAAAGCGGGCTACACCTTC
CASSQAVKAGYTF
>TRBV5-4|TRBJ2-5|TRBD2|.
TGTGCCAGCAGCCTATTAGCGGGGGAGGAGACCCAGTACTTC
CASSLLAGEETQYF
>TRBV10-3|TRBJ2-3|TRBD1|.
TGTGCCATCAGTCCCCAGGGGACAGGGGGCCCAGATACGCAGTATTTT
CAISPQGTGGPDTQYF
>TRBV30|TRBJ2-2|.|.
TGTGCCTGGAGTGTAGTACGAGCCGGGGAGCTGTTTTTT
CAWSVVRAGELFF
>TRBV5-1|TRBJ1-1|.|.
TGCGCCAGCAGCTTGGGAGGGGACACCCCCGTTGCTTTCTTT
CASSLGGDTPVAFF
>TRBV7-2|TRBJ2-2|.|.
TGTGCCAGCAGCTTAGGGGGCGTAGGTTCCGGGGAGCTGTTTTTT
CASSLGGVGSGELFF
>TRBV4-3|TRBJ2-7|.|.
TGCGCCAGCAGCCGCGGACTGGAAATGTCCTACGAGCAGTACTTC
CASSRGLEMSYEQYF
>TRBV2|TRBJ1-5|.|once
TGTGCCAGCAAATATCGGACAGATCAGCCCCAGCATTTT
CASKYRTDQPQHF
>TRBV11-2|TRBJ2-5|TRBD2|once
TGTGCCAGCAGCGATAGGGGACTAGCGGCGGAGACCCAGTACTTC
CASSDRGLAAETQYF
>TRBV7-9|TRBJ2-5|TRBD1|.
TGTGCCAGCAGCTTAGGGGCAGGGGGCTTACTTGGAGAGACCCAGTACTTC
CASSLGAGGLLGETQYF
>TRBV5-6|TRBJ2-1|.|.
TGTGCCAGCAGCCCCGGGACAAGGGTTTTCTATGAGCAGTTCTTC
CASSPGTRVFYEQFF
>TRBV13|TRBJ2-6|.|.
TGTGCCAGCAGCGGCCGAAAAGGAGGTGGGGCCAACGTCCTGACTTTC
CASSGRKGGGANVLTF
>TRBV28|TRBJ1-3|.|.
TGTGCCAGCACAGGCGATTCAAACACCATATATTTT
CASTGDSNTIYF
>TRBV2|TRBJ2-7|TRBD1|.
TGTGCCAGCAGGGACAGGGGAGCCTACGAGCAGTACTTC
CASRDRGAYEQYF
>TRBV30|TRBJ1-3|.|.
TGTGCCTGGGAGTTCGGGGATCGGGACACCATATATTTT
CAWEFGDRDTIYF
>TRBV3-1/TRBV3-2|TRBJ2-5|TRBD2|.
TGTGCCAGCAGCCCCGGGGGGGAGACCCAGTACTTC
CASSPGGETQYF
>TRBV6-1|TRBJ1-6|.|few
TGTGCCAGCAGTGCTAAGACAGTTCTCGGGAATTCACCCCTCCACTTT
CASSAKTVLGNSPLHF
>TRBV28|TRBJ1-1|.|few
TGTGCCAGCAGTACCCGACAGGAGAACACTGAAGCTTTCTTT
CASSTRQENTEAFF
>TRBV18|TRBJ1-5|.|.
TGTGCCAGCTCACCGAGCCAAAATCAGCCCCAGCATTTT
CASSPSQNQPQHF
>TRBV6-2/TRBV6-3|TRBJ2-6|TRBD1|once
TGTGCCAGCAGTTACCAGACAGGGCCTCTCGGGGCCAACGTCCTGACTTTC
CASSYQTGPLGANVLTF
>TRBV28|TRBJ2-2|TRBD1|.
TGTGCCAGCAGTCCAAAAGGGGCGGGACAGGGTTACGCCGGGGAGCTGTTTTTT
CASSPKGAGQGYAGELFF
>TRBV27|TRBJ1-5|.|once
TGTGCCAGCAGTTTGTGGGCAGAAGGCAATCAGCCCCAGCATTTT
CASSLWAEGNQPQHF
>TRBV4-1|TRBJ1-4|TRBD1|.
TGCGCCAGCAGCCAAGGGACAGGAACAACTAATGAAAAACTGTTTTTT
CASSQGTGTTNEKLFF
>TRBV3-1/TRBV3-2|TRBJ1-4|TRBD1|.
TGTGCCAGCAGCCTAAATCCACGAACAGGGGTAACTAATGAAAAACTGTTTTTT
CASSLNPRTGVTNEKLFF
>TRBV6-2/TRBV6-3|TRBJ2-2|.|once
TGTGCCAGCAGCTTACAGGGAAACACCGGGGAGCTGTTTTTT
CASSLQGNTGELFF
>TRBV12-3/TRBV12-4|TRBJ2-7|.|once
TGTGCCAGCAGTTTCACTAGTTCCCGCGAGCAGTACTTC
CASSFTSSREQYF
>TRBV18|TRBJ2-3|TRBD2|.
TGTGCCAGCCACGACGGGACTAGCGGGAGCTTGGATACGCAGTATTTT
CASHDGTSGSLDTQYF
>TRBV11-2|TRBJ1-1|.|.
TGTGCCAGCAGCTTAGATCGAACCCAGGGGCCTGAAGCTTTCTTT
CASSLDRTQGPEAFF
>TRBV7-2|TRBJ1-6|.|once
TGTGCCAGCAGCTCAGGCAGCTCCTATAATTCACCCCTCCACTTT
CASSSGSSYNSPLHF
>TRBV5-1|TRBJ2-7|.|.
TGCGCCAGCAGACGGGACTCCCAGAGCTCCTACGAGCAGTACTTC
CASRRDSQSSYEQYF
>TRBV28|TRBJ1-6|.|.
TGTGCCAGCAGTAGAGCCAGACAGGCTAGCTCCTATAATTCACCCCTCCACTTT
CASSRARQASSYNSPLHF
>TRBV7-3|TRBJ2-3|TRBD2|.
TGTGCCAGCAGCTTTGGGCTAGCGGGAGATACGCAGTATTTT
CASSFGLAGDTQYF
>TRBV29-1|TRBJ1-1|.|.
TGCAGCGTTGAGGGCAGGGCGAACACTGAAGCTTTCTTT
CSVEGRANTEAFF
>TRBV29-1|TRBJ1-2|.|few
TGCAGCGTCTTAGGACAGCCCCCAGAGGGCTACACCTTC
CSVLGQPPEGYTF